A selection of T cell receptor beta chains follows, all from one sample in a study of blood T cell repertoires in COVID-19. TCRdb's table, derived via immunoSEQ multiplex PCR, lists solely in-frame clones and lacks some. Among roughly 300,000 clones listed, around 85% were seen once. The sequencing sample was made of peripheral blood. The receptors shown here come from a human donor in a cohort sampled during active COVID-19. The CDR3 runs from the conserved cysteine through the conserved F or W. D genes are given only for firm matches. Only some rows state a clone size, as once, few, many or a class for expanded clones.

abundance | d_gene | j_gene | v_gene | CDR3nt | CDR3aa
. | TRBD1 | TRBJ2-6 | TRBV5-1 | TGCGCCAGCAGCTTGACCGGGACAGCGCCTTCCGGGGCCAACGTCCTGACTTTC | CASSLTGTAPSGANVLTF
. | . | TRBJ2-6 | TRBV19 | TGTGCCAGTAGTCATCCTGGGGCCAACGTCCTGACTTTC | CASSHPGANVLTF
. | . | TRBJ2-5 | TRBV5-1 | TGCGCCAGCAGCCAGGGGCAGGGGACCCAAGAGACCCAGTACTTC | CASSQGQGTQETQYF
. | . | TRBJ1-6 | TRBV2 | TGTGCCAGCAGTGAACAGGGGACCGTTAATTCACCCCTCCACTTT | CASSEQGTVNSPLHF
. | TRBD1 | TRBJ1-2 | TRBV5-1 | TGCGCCAGCAGCCCGGACAGGGTAAATTCCTATGGGCGCCTTAGGGGCTACACCTTC | CASSPDRVNSYGRLRGYTF
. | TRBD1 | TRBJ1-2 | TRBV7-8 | TGTGCCAGCAGCTTAACGAACAGGGGTGGCTACACCTTC | CASSLTNRGGYTF
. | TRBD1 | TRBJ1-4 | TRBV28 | TGTGCCAGCATCCCGGGACAGGGGATAGCAACTAATGAAAAACTGTTTTTT | CASIPGQGIATNEKLFF
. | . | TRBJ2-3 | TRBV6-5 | TGTGCCAGCAGTTACCTAGGCGTCACAGATACGCAGTATTTT | CASSYLGVTDTQYF
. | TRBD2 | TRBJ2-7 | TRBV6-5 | TGTGCCAGCAGGAGACTAGCGGGGGGCGCCTACGAGCAGTACTTC | CASRRLAGGAYEQYF
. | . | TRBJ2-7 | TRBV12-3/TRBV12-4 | TGTGCCGGAGGGGGGGCAGCCTACGAGCAGTACTTC | CAGGGAAYEQYF
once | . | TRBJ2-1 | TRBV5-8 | TGTGCCAGCAGCTCGGTTCGGACTACTCATGAGCAGTTCTTC | CASSSVRTTHEQFF
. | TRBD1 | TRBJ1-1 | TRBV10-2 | TGCGCCAGCACGGTTTCGGGACAGGGCGGGACTGAAGCTTTCTTT | CASTVSGQGGTEAFF
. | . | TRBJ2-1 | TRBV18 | TGTGCCAGCTCACCTCGGGTATCATTCAATGAGCAGTTCTTC | CASSPRVSFNEQFF
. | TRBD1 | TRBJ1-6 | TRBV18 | TGTGCCAGCTCACGGGGGACAGGGGACTCACCCCTCCACTTT | CASSRGTGDSPLHF
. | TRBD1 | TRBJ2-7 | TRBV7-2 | TGTGCCAGCAGGGAAGAGGGGGCGGTTAATTATTTC | CASREEGAVNYF
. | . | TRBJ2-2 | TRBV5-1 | TGCGCCAGCAGCTTGGGGAGGACGAACACCGGGGAGCTGTTTTTT | CASSLGRTNTGELFF
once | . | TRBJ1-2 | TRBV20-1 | TGCAGTGCTAGGGAGGGCTATGGCTACACCTTC | CSAREGYGYTF
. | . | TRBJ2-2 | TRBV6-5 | TGTGCCAGCAGTTATTCGACCGGGGAGCTGTTTTTT | CASSYSTGELFF
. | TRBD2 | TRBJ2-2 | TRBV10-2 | TGCGCCAGCAGTGGGGGGAGGGAGCGGGGTTCCGGGGAGCTGTTTTTT | CASSGGRERGSGELFF
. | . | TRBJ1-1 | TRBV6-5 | TGTGCCAGCAGTTACTCGGCAGGCTTGAACACTGAAGCTTTCTTT | CASSYSAGLNTEAFF
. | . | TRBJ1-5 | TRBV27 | TGTGCCAGCAGTCTAAACAGGGTCAGCAATCAGCCCCAGCATTTT | CASSLNRVSNQPQHF
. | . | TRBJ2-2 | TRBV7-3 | TGTGCCAGCAGCTTTGGGGGCTCCGGGGAGCTGTTTTTT | CASSFGGSGELFF
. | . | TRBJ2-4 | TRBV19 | TGTGCCAGTAGTGTCGGGTATCTAGCCAAAAACATTCAGTACTTC | CASSVGYLAKNIQYF
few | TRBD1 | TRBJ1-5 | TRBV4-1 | TGCGCCAGCAGCCAAGTGTCTACCGGGACAGGGGATCAGCCCCAGCATTTT | CASSQVSTGTGDQPQHF
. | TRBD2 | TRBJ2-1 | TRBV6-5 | TGTGCCAGCAGACCGGGACTAGCTTCTCCTGAGCAGTTCTTC | CASRPGLASPEQFF
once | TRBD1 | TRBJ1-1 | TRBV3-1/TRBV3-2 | TGTGCCAGCAGCCAATTGGACAGGACGGGAGCTTTCTTT | CASSQLDRTGAFF
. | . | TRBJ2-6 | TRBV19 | TGTGCCACCAGGGCAGTTTCGGGGGCCAACGTCCTGACTTTC | CATRAVSGANVLTF
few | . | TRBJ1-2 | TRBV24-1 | TGTGCCACCAGTGAACAGGGATATGGCTACACCTTC | CATSEQGYGYTF
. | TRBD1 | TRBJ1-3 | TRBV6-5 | TGTGCCAGCAGACGACAGGGATCGAACACCATATATTTT | CASRRQGSNTIYF